This T cell receptor (beta chain) was sequenced during a study of blood T cell repertoires in COVID-19 (dated by TCRdb to 2018 to 2021). In the study overall: The collaborator samples originated in the United States, Italy and Spain and spanned the acute and convalescent phases of COVID-19. The prospective study material was composed of cDNA or gDNA derived from T cells, B-cell-depleted T cells, or PBMCs. Deeply sampled blood TCRbeta repertoires from subjects exposed to, actively infected with, or recovered from COVID-19 were included in the dataset. The repertoires were made available in a free public database intended to serve as a resource for research on the immune response to SARS-CoV-2. The samples were drawn from the first 160 participants of the ongoing ImmuneRACE study and from over 950 subjects provided by 6 global collaborators. Sample metadata almost always included a de-identified subject ID, COVID-19 status, age in years and sex. Where available, HLA class I and class II types were obtained from metadata supplied by the sample provider rather than from assay-based typing. Overall results and qualifications from the work: The quantity of clinical and demographic metadata differed by source and by participant and was supplied without curation.

The CDR3, cysteine through phenylalanine, is 15 amino acids long. Only CDR3 DNA remains: 45 bases, in frame from the first base. CDR1 and CDR2, looked up from the germline V gene, are SGHDT and YYEEEE. Germline trimming amounts to 5 bases on V and 7 bases on J, with 9 as the count of junction bases outside the gene matches. The immunoSEQ Assay, a bias-controlled multiplex PCR, was used to amplify TCRbeta CDR3 regions from genomic DNA. The original pipeline was this. The number of nucleated cells in each sample was estimated from the amplification of reference gene primers within the assay. To quantify the absolute abundance of each unique TCRbeta CDR3 rearrangement, sequence reads were collapsed and filtered. For each sample, productive Simpson clonality was calculated as the square root of Simpson's diversity index across productive rearrangements. TCRdb took over this immuneACCESS table, retaining in-frame rearrangements with V and J assigned. Such tables are incomplete; in checked studies, under half of the missing clones stem from an unresolved V gene, and the remainder is unexplained. The V and J calls and clone size come from that table; D and trimming were worked out from the DNA. The sample table contains around 200,000 clones; only one count was recorded for around 90% of them. The ten largest clones add up to around 6.6% of the sample.

Whole blood was collected in K2EDTA tubes by collaborating institutions according to the institutions' own protocols. For TCRbeta analysis, collaborator samples were shipped as frozen whole blood, as isolated PBMCs, or as DNA extracted from either sample type. For this clone: What this receptor recognizes is not known. No per-base quality is available; no much larger clone lies one base away.

The clonotype was recovered from a man aged 35 to 55 with acute or convalescent COVID-19. The sequence links TRBV5-6 to TRBJ1-6; 7 middle bases align to TRBD1. The sequenced sample consisted of peripheral blood. For the CDR3, the sequence is CASSSWGRGNSPLHF. The DNA is as follows: TGTGCCAGCAGTTCCTGGGGCAGGGGGAATTCACCCCTCCACTTT. Beyond the CDR3, the reference TRBV5-6 and TRBJ1-6 genes provide the residues; the full variable domain reads: DAGVTQSPTHLIKTRGQQVTLRCSPKSGHDTVSWYQQALGQGPQFIFQYYEEEERQRGNFPDRFSGHQFPNYSSELNVNALLLGDSALYLCASSSWGRGNSPLHFGNGTRLTVT.